This T cell receptor (beta chain) was profiled in a study of blood T cell repertoires in COVID-19. This table comes from immunoSEQ multiplex PCR, and its TCRdb copy is limited to in-frame clones, with some not included. The sample includes approximately 58,000 clones, roughly 90% seen only once; the top ten take 9.1%. This receptor was obtained from a woman older than 75 with active COVID-19. Sequenced sample: peripheral blood.

CDR3 bases: TGTGCCATCAGTCGACAGCATCGAGGGGGTGGAAACACCATATATTTT. This translates into CAISRQHRGGGNTIYF. The chain carries TRBV10-3 and TRBJ1-3; D is possibly TRBD1 (6 bases). Per germline, CDR1 ENHRY and CDR2 SYGVKD. V was clipped by 5 bases and J by 3 bases, with 17 bases between them. The CDR3 is 16 amino acids.